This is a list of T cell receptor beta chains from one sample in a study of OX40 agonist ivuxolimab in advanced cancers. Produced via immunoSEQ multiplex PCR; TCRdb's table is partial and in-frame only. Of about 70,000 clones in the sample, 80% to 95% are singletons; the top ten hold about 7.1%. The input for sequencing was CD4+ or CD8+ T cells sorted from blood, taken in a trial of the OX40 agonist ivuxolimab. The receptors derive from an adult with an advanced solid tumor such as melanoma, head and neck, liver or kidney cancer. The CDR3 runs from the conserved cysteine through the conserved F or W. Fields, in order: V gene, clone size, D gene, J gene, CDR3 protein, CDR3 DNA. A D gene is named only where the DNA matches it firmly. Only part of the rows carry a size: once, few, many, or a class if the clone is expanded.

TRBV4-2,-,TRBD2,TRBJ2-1,CASSQDSGGANEQFF,TGTGCCAGCAGCCAAGATAGCGGGGGGGCCAATGAGCAGTTCTTC
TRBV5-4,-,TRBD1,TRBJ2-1,CASSSIPRDRVNEQFF,TGTGCCAGCAGCTCGATACCTCGGGACAGGGTAAATGAGCAGTTCTTC
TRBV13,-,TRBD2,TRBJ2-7,CASRSSGGPSYEQYF,TGTGCCAGCAGGTCTAGCGGGGGCCCCTCCTACGAGCAGTACTTC
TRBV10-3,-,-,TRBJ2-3,CAISESEGGATDTQYF,TGTGCCATCAGTGAGTCGGAGGGGGGGGCCACAGATACGCAGTATTTT
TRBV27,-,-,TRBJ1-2,CASSLSAPNYGYTF,TGTGCCAGCAGTTTATCGGCACCTAACTATGGCTACACCTTC
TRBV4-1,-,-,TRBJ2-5,CASSSPGAETQYF,TGCGCCAGCAGCTCCCCGGGGGCAGAGACCCAGTACTTC
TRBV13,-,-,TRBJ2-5,CASSLRGPGGETQYF,TGTGCCAGCAGCTTAAGGGGGCCGGGGGGAGAGACCCAGTACTTC
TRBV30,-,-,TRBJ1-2,CAWSSLIYGYTF,TGTGCCTGGAGTAGTCTGATCTATGGCTACACCTTC
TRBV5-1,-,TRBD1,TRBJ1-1,CASSLGDREADTEAFF,TGCGCCAGCAGCCTGGGGGACAGGGAGGCGGACACTGAAGCTTTCTTT
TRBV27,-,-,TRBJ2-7,CASTSGRGLEQYF,TGTGCCAGCACCTCGGGGAGGGGGCTCGAGCAGTACTTC
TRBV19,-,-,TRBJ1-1,CASSGSERGGMHTEAFF,TGTGCCAGTAGTGGGTCCGAGAGAGGGGGGATGCACACTGAAGCTTTCTTT
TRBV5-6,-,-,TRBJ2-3,CASSKPTAIWVTQYF,TGTGCCAGCAGCAAACCGACGGCGATCTGGGTTACGCAGTATTTT
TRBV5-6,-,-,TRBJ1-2,CASSWGARRQNYGYTF,TGTGCCAGCAGCTGGGGGGCGCGGAGGCAGAACTATGGCTACACCTTC
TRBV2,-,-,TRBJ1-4,CASSGSEKLFF,TGTGCCAGCAGTGGGTCTGAAAAACTGTTTTTT
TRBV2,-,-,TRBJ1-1,CASPIESGPNTEAFF,TGTGCCAGCCCCATCGAATCGGGACCCAACACTGAAGCTTTCTTT
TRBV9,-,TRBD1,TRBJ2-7,CASSSGTGVYYEQYF,TGTGCCAGCAGCTCCGGGACAGGGGTTTACTACGAGCAGTACTTC
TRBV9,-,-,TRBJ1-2,CASSPRDRRVGYTF,TGTGCCAGCAGCCCTCGTGACAGGAGAGTCGGCTACACCTTC
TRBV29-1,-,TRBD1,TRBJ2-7,CSVEGDRDYEQYF,TGCAGCGTTGAGGGGGACAGGGACTACGAGCAGTACTTC
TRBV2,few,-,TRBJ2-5,CASSEVVGPPVETQYF,TGTGCCAGCAGTGAAGTTGTGGGCCCACCGGTTGAGACCCAGTACTTC
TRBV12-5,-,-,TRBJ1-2,CASGIDQGNGYTF,TGTGCTAGTGGTATAGATCAGGGAAATGGCTACACCTTC
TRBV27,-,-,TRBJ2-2,CASSLITFANTGELFF,TGTGCCAGCAGTTTAATTACGTTCGCGAACACCGGGGAGCTGTTTTTT
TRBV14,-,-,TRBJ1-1,CASSRTQASNTEAFF,TGTGCCAGCAGCCGCACACAGGCGTCGAACACTGAAGCTTTCTTT
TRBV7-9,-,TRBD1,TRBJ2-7,CASSDGTADEQYF,TGTGCCAGCAGCGATGGGACAGCCGACGAGCAGTACTTC
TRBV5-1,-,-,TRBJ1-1,CASSFSVGPLNTEAFF,TGCGCCAGCAGCTTTAGCGTCGGGCCCCTGAACACTGAAGCTTTCTTT
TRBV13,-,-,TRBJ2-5,CASTLTGDQETQYF,TGTGCCAGCACCTTGACGGGGGACCAAGAGACCCAGTACTTC
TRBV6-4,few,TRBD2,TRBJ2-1,CASSSGGSHEEQFF,TGTGCCAGCAGTTCCGGGGGGTCCCACGAGGAGCAGTTCTTC
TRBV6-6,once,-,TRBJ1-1,CASSYFGGTEAFF,TGTGCCAGCAGTTATTTCGGGGGCACTGAAGCTTTCTTT
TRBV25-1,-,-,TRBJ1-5,CASSVGDSNQPQHF,TGTGCCAGCAGTGTGGGTGATAGCAATCAGCCCCAGCATTTT
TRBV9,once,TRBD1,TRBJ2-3,CASSASGTETDTQYF,TGTGCCAGCAGCGCATCCGGGACAGAGACAGATACGCAGTATTTT
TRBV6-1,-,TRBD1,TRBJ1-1,CASSERQGAGNTEAFF,TGTGCCAGCAGTGAGAGACAGGGGGCAGGGAACACTGAAGCTTTCTTT
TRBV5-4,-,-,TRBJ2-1,CASSLGLTRRIF,TGTGCCAGCAGCTTGGGACTAACCCGCCGGATCTTC
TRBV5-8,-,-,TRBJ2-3,CASSLRVNGRDTQYF,TGTGCCAGCAGCTTGAGGGTCAACGGTCGAGATACGCAGTATTTT
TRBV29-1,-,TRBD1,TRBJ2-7,CSVKGQGTYEQYF,TGCAGCGTCAAGGGACAGGGCACTTACGAGCAGTACTTC
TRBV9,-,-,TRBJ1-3,CASSVGNSPSGNTIYF,TGTGCCAGCAGCGTAGGTAACAGCCCCTCTGGAAACACCATATATTTT
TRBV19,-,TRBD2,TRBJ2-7,CASSLLAGSSYEQYF,TGTGCCAGTAGTTTACTAGCGGGCAGCTCCTACGAGCAGTACTTC
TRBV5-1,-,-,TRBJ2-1,CASSLLGYNEQFF,TGCGCCAGCAGCTTGTTGGGCTACAATGAGCAGTTCTTC
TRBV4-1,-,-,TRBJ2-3,CASSHQEIGDITDTQYF,TGCGCCAGCAGCCATCAGGAGATCGGGGACATCACAGATACGCAGTATTTT
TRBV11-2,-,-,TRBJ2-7,CASSLSGAAYEQYF,TGTGCCAGCAGCTTATCGGGGGCCGCCTACGAGCAGTACTTC
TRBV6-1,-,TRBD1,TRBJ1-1,CASSGTGINTEAFF,TGTGCCAGCAGTGGGACAGGGATTAACACTGAAGCTTTCTTT
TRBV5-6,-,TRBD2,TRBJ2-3,CASSPGTSGGREDTQYF,TGTGCCAGCAGCCCCGGGACTAGCGGGGGCAGGGAAGATACGCAGTATTTT
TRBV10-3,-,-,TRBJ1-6,CAIRTEWKENSPLHF,TGTGCCATCAGAACCGAATGGAAGGAGAATTCACCCCTCCACTTT
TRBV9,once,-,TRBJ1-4,CASSASSGIPNEKLFF,TGTGCCAGCAGCGCCTCGTCAGGGATACCTAATGAAAAACTGTTTTTT
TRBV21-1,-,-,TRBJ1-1,CASNLDRWQVRSAEAFF,TGTGCCAGCAACCTTGACAGGTGGCAGGTCCGGTCGGCTGAAGCTTTCTTT
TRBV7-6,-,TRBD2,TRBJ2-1,CASSFRNLAGAKNEQFF,TGTGCCAGCAGCTTTCGCAACCTAGCGGGGGCGAAAAATGAGCAGTTCTTC
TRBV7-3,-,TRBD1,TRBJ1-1,CASSLTVRDRETEAFF,TGTGCCAGCAGCTTAACGGTGCGGGACAGGGAAACTGAAGCTTTCTTT
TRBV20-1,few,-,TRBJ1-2,CSAPGGYTF,TGCAGTGCTCCCGGTGGCTACACCTTC
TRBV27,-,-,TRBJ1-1,CASSLSGGEGVNTEAFF,TGTGCCAGCAGTTTATCGGGAGGGGAGGGCGTGAACACTGAAGCTTTCTTT
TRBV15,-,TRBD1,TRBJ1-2,CATSRGTGDGYTF,TGTGCCACCAGCAGGGGGACAGGGGATGGCTACACCTTC
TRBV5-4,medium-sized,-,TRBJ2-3,CASSQTRDTTYPLQYF,TGTGCCAGCAGTCAAACCCGGGACACCACTTACCCTCTGCAGTATTTT
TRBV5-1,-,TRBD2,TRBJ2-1,CASSSGTSGGDEQFF,TGCGCCAGCAGTTCCGGGACTAGCGGGGGTGATGAGCAGTTCTTC
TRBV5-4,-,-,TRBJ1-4,CASSLAGPLEKLFF,TGTGCCAGCAGCTTAGCAGGCCCCTTAGAAAAACTGTTTTTT